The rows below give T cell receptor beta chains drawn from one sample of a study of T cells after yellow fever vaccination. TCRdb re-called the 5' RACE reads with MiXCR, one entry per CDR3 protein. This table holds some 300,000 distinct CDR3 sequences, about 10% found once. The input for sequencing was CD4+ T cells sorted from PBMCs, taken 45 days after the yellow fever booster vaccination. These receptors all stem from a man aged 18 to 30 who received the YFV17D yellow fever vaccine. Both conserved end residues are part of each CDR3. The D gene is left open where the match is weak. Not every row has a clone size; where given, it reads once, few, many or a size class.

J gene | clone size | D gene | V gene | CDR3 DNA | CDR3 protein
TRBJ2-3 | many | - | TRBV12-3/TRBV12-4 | TGTGCCAGCAGTCCCGACCGGGGGACCACAGATACGCAGTATTTT | CASSPDRGTTDTQYF
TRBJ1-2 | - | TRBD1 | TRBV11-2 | TGTGCCAGCAGCTTAGACGTCCCGGGACAGGGAACCCATGGCTACACCTTC | CASSLDVPGQGTHGYTF
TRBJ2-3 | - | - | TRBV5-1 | TGCGCCAGCAGCTTGGAAGTAGGATCAGATACGCAGTATTTT | CASSLEVGSDTQYF
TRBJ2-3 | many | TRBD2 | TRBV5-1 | TGCGCCAGCAGCTTCGGGACTAGCGGGGGGACTGATACGCAGTATTTT | CASSFGTSGGTDTQYF
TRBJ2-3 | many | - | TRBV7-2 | TGTGCCAGCAGCCCAGACCAGATAGATACGCAGTATTTT | CASSPDQIDTQYF
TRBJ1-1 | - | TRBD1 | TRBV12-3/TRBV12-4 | TGTGCCAGCAGCCCACAGGGGGCCACTGAAGCTTTCTTT | CASSPQGATEAFF
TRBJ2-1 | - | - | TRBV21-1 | TGTGCCAGCAGCAAAGTAATATTTGGAGTAGCGGGGGGGGACAATGAGCAGTTCTTC | CASSKVIFGVAGGDNEQFF
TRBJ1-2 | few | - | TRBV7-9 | TGTGCCAGCAGCCCATCACCCTCCGACTATGGCTACACCTTC | CASSPSPSDYGYTF
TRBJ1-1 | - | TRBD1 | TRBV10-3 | TGTGCCATCAGGGGGGACAGGGGGAACACTGAAGCTTTCTTT | CAIRGDRGNTEAFF
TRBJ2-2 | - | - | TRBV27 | TGTGCCAGCAGTTTCAACGGGGAGCTGTTTTTT | CASSFNGELFF
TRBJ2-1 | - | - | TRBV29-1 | TGCAGCGTTGAAGGCACCGGACCCCCCGGTATAGGGCAGTTCTTC | CSVEGTGPPGIGQFF
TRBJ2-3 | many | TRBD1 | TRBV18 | TGTGCCAGCTCACCGGCGGGACAGGGGGCGACGCAGTATTTT | CASSPAGQGATQYF
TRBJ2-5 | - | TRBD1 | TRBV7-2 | TGTGCCAGCAGACAACAGGGGGCGAGGGGAGAGACCCAGTACTTC | CASRQQGARGETQYF
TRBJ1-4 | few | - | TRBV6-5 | TGTGCCAGCAGTTTCTGGGCCCGCGGGACTAATGAAAAACTGTTTTTT | CASSFWARGTNEKLFF
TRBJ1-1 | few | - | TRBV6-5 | TGTGCCAGCAGTCGATCAGGGGTGCGGGCTTTCTTT | CASSRSGVRAFF
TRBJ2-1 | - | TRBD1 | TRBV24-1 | TGTGCCACCAGTGAGGACAGGGCACCCTCCTACAATGAGCAGTTCTTC | CATSEDRAPSYNEQFF
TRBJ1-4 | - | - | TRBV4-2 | TGTGCCAGCAGCCAAGATTGGCAGGTTAATGAAAAACTGTTTTTT | CASSQDWQVNEKLFF
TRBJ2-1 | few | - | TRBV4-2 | TGTGCCAGCAGCCAACAGGGGATCTACAATGAGCAGTTCTTC | CASSQQGIYNEQFF
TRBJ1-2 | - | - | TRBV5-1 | TGCGCCAGCAGCCACATCGAAAGGGAGGTAATCTATGGCTACACCTTC | CASSHIEREVIYGYTF
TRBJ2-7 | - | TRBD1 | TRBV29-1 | TGCAGCGTTGAACGCCGACAGGGGGTGGGACCCGAGCAGTACTTC | CSVERRQGVGPEQYF